This TCR beta chain emerged from a study of cytomegalovirus exposure and HLA in healthy donors. The V end lost 0 bases, the J end lost 3 bases, and 13 bases lay between the germline ends. Germline V lookup: CDR1 SGDLS, CDR2 YYNGEE. This CDR3 is built from 16 residues. Vbeta (60) and Jbeta (13) primers were used in the PCR. Using immunoSEQ multiplex PCR, the repertoire was profiled, and TCRdb retains in-frame clones only, with some absent. The table records roughly 89,000 clones, around 82% of them present only once. This clone has just a few counts. What it binds is not known. Study-wide results and limits: Roughly uniform sequencing depth across donors was assumed, possibly incorrectly. Most TCR beta V segments were productive about 90% or about 30% of the time in an earlier analysis.

Sample: PBMCs. The receptor was derived from a man aged 18 to 30 in good health and CMV-seronegative. The gene calls are TRBV9 and TRBJ2-1; D gene ambiguous. CDR3 in amino acids: CASSVGPPHSYNEQFF. CDR3 sequence (DNA): TGTGCCAGCAGCGTAGGCCCCCCCCACAGCTACAATGAGCAGTTCTTC.